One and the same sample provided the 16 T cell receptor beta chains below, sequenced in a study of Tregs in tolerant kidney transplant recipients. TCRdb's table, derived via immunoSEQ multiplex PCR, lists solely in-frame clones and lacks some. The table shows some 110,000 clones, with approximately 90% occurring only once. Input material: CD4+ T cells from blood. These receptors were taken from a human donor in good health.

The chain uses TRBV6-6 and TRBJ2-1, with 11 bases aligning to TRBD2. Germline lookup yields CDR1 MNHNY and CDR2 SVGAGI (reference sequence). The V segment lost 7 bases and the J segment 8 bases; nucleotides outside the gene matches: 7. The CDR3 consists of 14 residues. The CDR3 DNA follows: TGTGCCAGCATTCCTAGCGGGAGGAGAGATGAGCAGTTCTTC. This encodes CASIPSGRRDEQFF.

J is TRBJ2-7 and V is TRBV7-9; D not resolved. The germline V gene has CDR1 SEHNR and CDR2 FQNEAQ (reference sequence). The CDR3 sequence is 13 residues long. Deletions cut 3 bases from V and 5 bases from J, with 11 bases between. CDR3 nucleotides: TGTGCCAGCAGCTTTAAGTTTAACCACGAGCAGTACTTC. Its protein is CASSFKFNHEQYF.

CDR3 residues: CASSLDRDQPQHF. The CDR3 region has the DNA TGTGCCAGCTCACTAGACAGGGATCAGCCCCAGCATTTT. The V call is TRBV28, the J call TRBJ1-5, with 7 bases matching TRBD1. Trimming took 8 bases from V and 5 from J; bases not matched to a gene: 6. CDR1 MDHEN and CDR2 SYDVKM come from the germline V gene. This CDR3 spans 13 amino acids.

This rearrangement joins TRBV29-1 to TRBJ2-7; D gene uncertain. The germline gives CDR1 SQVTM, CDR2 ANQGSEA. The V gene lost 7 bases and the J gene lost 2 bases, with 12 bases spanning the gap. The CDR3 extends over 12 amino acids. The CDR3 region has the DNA TGCAGCGCTGTGGACGGTCCCTACGAGCAGTACTTC. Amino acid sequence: CSAVDGPYEQYF.

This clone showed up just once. The chain's CDR3 is CASSLEGVAVGYTF. CDR3 nucleotide sequence: TGTGCCAGCAGCTTAGAAGGGGTAGCAGTCGGCTACACCTTC. The gene calls are TRBV7-9 and TRBJ1-2; tentative D call: TRBD1 (5 bases). V gave up 1 base and J gave up 8 bases, with 14 bases separating them. The germline gives CDR1 SEHNR, CDR2 FQNEAQ (reference sequence). This CDR3 region has 14 residues.

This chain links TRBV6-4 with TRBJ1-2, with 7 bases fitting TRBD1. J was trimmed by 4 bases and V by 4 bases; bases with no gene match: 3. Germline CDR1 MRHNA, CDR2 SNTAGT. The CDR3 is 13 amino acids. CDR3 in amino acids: CASSAQGGYGYTF. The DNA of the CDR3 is TGTGCCAGCAGTGCGCAGGGGGGCTATGGCTACACCTTC.

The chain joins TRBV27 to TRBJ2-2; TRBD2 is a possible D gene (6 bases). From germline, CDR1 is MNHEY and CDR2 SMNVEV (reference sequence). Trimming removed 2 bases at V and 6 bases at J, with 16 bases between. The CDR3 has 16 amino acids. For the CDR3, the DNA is TGTGCCAGCAGTTTAAAGGCTAGCGCAGGTTCCGGGGAGCTGTTTTTT. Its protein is CASSLKASAGSGELFF.

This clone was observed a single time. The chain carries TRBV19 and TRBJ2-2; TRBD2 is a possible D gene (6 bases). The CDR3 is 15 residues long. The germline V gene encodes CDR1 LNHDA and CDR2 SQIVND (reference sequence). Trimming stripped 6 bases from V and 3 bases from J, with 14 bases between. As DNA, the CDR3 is TGTGCCAGTAGCCTGGAGGGTCAATACACCGGGGAGCTGTTTTTT. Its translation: CASSLEGQYTGELFF.

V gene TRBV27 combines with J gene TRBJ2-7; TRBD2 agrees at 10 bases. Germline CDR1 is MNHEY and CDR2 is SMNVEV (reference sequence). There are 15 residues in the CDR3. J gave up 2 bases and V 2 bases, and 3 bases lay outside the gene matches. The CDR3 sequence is CASSLLSGGAYEQYF. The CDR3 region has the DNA TGTGCCAGCAGTTTACTCAGCGGGGGGGCCTACGAGCAGTACTTC.

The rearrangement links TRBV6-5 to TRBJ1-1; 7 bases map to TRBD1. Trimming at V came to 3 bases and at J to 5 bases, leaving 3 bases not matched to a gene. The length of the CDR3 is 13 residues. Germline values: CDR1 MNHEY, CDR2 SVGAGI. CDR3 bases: TGTGCCAGCAGTTATACAGGGGAAACTGAAGCTTTCTTT. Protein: CASSYTGETEAFF.

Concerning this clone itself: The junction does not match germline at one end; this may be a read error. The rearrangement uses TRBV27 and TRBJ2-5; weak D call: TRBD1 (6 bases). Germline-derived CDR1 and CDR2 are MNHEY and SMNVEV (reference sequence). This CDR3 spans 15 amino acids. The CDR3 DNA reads TGTGCCAGCAGTTTCTCACGACAGGCCCAAGGGACCCAGTACTTC. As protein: CASSFSRQAQGTQYF.

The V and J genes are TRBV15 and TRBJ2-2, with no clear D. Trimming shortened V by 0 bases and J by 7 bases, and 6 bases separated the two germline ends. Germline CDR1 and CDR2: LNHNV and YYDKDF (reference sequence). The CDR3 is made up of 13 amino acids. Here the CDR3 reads CATSRDHGGELFF. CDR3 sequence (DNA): TGTGCCACCAGCAGAGATCATGGCGGGGAGCTGTTTTTT. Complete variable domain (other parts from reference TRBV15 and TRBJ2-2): DAMVIQNPRYQVTQFGKPVTLSCSQTLNHNVMYWYQQKSSQAPKLLFHYYDKDFNNEADTPDNFQSRRPNTSFCFLDIRSPGLGDTAMYLCATSRDHGGELFFGEGSRLTVL.

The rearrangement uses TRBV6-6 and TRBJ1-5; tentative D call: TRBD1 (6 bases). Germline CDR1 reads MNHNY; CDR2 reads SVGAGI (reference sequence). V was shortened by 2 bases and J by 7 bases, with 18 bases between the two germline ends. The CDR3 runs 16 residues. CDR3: CASSYGDRRGGQPQHF. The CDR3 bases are TGTGCCAGCAGTTACGGAGATCGTAGGGGGGGACAGCCCCAGCATTTT.

The CDR3 protein is CASSLGIANTGELFF. The CDR3 DNA reads as TGCGCCAGCAGCTTGGGCATCGCGAACACCGGGGAGCTGTTTTTT. V and J are TRBV5-1 and TRBJ2-2; D uncertain. Germline V CDR1 and CDR2: SGHRS, YFSETQ. The V end lost 0 bases, the J end lost 0 bases, and 6 bases lay between the germline ends. The CDR3 sequence is 15 residues long.

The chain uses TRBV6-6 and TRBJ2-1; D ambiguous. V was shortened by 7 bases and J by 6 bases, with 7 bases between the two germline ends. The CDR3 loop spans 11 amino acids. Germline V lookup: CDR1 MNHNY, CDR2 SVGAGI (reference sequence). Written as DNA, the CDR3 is TGTGCCAGCAAGCTGATCAATGAGCAGTTCTTC. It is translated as CASKLINEQFF.

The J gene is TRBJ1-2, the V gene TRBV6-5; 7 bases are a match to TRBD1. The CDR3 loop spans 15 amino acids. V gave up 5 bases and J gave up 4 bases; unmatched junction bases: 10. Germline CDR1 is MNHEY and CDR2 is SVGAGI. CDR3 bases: TGTGCCAGCAGTACCCGACAGGGTGGCGGCTATGGCTACACCTTC. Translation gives CASSTRQGGGYGYTF.